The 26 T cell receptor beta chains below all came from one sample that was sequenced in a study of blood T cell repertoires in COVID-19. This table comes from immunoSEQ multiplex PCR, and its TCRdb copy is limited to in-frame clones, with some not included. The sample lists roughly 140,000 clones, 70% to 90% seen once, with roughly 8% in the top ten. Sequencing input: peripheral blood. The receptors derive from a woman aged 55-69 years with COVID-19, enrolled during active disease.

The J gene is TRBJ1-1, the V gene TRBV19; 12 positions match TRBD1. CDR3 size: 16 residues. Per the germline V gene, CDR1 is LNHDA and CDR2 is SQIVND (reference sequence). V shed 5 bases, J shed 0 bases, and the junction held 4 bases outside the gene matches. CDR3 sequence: CASSAGTGGLNTEAFF. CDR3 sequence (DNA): TGTGCCAGTAGTGCCGGGACAGGGGGCCTGAACACTGAAGCTTTCTTT.

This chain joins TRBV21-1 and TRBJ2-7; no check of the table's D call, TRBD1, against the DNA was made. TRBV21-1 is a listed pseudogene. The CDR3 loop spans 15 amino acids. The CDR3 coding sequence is TGTGCCAGCTGCCTCCGGGCCAGGGCGGCCTACGAGCAGTACTTC. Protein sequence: CASCLRARAAYEQYF.

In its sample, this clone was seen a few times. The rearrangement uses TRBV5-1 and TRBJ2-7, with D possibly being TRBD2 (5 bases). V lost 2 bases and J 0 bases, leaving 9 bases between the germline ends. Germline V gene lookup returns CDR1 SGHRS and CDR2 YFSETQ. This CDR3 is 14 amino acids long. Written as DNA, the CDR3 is TGCGCCAGCAGCTTTGGTGAGGGCTCCTACGAGCAGTACTTC. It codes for CASSFGEGSYEQYF.

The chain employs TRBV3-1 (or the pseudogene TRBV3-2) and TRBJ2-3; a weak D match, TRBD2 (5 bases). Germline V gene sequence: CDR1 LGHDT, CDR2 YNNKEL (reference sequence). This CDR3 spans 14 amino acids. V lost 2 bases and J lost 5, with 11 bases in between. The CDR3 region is CASSQSIALDTQYF. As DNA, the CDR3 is TGTGCCAGCAGCCAATCAATAGCGTTAGATACGCAGTATTTT.

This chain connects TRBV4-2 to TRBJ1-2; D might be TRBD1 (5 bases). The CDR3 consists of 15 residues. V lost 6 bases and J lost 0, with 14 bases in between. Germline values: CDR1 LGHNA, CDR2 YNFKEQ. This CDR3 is CASSLEAGTNYGYTF. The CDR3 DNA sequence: TGTGCCAGCAGTCTCGAGGCAGGGACTAACTATGGCTACACCTTC.

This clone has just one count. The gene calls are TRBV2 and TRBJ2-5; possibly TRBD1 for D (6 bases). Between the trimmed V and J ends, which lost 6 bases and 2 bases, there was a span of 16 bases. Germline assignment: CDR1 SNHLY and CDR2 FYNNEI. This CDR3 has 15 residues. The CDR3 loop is CASSPQQGQQETQYF. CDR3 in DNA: TGTGCCAGCAGCCCTCAACAGGGCCAACAAGAGACCCAGTACTTC. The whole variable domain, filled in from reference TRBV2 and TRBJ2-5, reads EPEVTQTPSHQVTQMGQEVILRCVPISNHLYFYWYRQILGQKVEFLVSFYNNEISEKSEIFDDQFSVERPDGSNFTLKIRSTKLEDSAMYFCASSPQQGQQETQYFGPGTRLLVL.

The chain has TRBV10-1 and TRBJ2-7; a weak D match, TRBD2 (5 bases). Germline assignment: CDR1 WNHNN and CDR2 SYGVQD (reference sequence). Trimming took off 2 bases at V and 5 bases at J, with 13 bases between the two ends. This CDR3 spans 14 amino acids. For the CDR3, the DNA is TGCGCCAGCAGTGAGACCCTGGGAGTGAACGAGCAGTACTTC. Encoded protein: CASSETLGVNEQYF.

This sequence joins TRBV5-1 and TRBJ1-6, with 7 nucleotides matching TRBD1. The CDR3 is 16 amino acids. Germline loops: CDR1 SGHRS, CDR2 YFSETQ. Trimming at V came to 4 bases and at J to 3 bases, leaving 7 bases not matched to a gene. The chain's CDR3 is CASSGGGQVYNSPLHF. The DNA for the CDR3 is TGCGCCAGCAGCGGGGGAGGACAGGTCTATAATTCACCCCTCCACTTT.

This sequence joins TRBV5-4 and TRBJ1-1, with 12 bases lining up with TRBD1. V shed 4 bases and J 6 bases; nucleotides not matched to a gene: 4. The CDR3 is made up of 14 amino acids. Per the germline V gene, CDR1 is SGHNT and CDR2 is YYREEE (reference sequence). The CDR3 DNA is TGTGCCAGCAGCCCCGGGACAGGGGGCTCTGAAGCTTTCTTT. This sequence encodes CASSPGTGGSEAFF.

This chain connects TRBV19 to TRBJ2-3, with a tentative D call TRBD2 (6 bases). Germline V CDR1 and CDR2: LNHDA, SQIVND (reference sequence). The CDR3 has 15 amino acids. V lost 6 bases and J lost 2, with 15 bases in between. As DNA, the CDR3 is TGTGCCAGTAGGACTCTGGGGGGATTCACAGATACGCAGTATTTT. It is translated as CASRTLGGFTDTQYF.

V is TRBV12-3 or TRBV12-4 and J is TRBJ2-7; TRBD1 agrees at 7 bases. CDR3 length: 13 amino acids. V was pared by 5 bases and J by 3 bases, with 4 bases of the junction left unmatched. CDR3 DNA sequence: TGTGCCAGCAGTATCACAGGGGTCTACGAGCAGTACTTC. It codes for CASSITGVYEQYF.

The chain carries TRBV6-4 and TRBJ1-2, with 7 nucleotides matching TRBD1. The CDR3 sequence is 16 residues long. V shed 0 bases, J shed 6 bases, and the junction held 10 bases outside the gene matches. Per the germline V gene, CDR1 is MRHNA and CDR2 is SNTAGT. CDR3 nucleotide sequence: TGTGCCAGCAGTGACTCTGGGGCAGGGGGGAACAATGGCTACACCTTC. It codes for CASSDSGAGGNNGYTF.

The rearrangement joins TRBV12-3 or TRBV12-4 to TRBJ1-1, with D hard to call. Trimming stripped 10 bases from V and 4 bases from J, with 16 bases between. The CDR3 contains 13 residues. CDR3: CATEVGFGTEAFF. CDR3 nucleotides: TGTGCCACCGAGGTTGGGTTTGGCACTGAAGCTTTCTTT.

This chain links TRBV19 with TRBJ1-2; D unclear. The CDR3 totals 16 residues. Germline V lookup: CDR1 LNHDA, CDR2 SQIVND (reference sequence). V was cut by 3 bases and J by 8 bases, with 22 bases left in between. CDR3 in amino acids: CASSIMRARWREGYTF. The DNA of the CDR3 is TGTGCCAGTAGTATTATGAGGGCTAGATGGCGTGAAGGCTACACCTTC.

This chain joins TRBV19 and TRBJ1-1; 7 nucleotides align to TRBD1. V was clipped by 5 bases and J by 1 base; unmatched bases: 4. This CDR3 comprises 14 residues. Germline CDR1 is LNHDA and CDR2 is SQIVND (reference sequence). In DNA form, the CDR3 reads TGTGCCAGTAGTGTCCAGGGGGGGAACACTGAAGCTTTCTTT. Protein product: CASSVQGGNTEAFF.

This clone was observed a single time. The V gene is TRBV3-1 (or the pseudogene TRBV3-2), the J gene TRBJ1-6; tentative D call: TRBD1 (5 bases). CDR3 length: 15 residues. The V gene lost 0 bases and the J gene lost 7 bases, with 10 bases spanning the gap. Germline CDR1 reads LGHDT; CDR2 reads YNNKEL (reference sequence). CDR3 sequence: CASSQEGVKNSPLHF. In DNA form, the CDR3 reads TGTGCCAGCAGCCAAGAAGGGGTAAAGAATTCACCCCTCCACTTT.

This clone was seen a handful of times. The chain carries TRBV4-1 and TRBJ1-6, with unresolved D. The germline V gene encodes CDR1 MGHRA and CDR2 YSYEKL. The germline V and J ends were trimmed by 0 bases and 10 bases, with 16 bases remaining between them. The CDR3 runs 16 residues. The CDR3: CASSQENSGIWSPLHF. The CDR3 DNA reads TGCGCCAGCAGCCAAGAGAATTCCGGGATTTGGTCACCCCTCCACTTT.

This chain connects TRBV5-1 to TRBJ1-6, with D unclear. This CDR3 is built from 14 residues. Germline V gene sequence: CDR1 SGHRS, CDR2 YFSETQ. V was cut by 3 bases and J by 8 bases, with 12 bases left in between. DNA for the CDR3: TGCGCCAGCAGCTCCTCGAGCCAAGATTCACCCCTCCACTTT. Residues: CASSSSSQDSPLHF. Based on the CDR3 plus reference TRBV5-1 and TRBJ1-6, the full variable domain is KAGVTQTPRYLIKTRGQQVTLSCSPISGHRSVSWYQQTPGQGLQFLFEYFSETQRNKGNFPGRFSGRQFSNSRSEMNVSTLELGDSALYLCASSSSSQDSPLHFGNGTRLTVT.

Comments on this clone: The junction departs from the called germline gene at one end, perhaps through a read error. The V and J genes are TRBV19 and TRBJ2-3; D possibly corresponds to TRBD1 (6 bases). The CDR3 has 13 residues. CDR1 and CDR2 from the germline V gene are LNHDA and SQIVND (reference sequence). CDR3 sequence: CASSGYSRDIPSF. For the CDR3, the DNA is TGTGCCAGTAGTGGGTACAGCCGGGACATCCCCTCTTTT.

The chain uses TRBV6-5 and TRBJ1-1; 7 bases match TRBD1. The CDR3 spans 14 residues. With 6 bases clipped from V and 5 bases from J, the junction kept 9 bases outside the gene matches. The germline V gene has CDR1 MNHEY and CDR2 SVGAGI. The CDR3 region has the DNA TGTGCCAGCAGGTATGACAGGGCTGGAACTGAAGCTTTCTTT. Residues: CASRYDRAGTEAFF.

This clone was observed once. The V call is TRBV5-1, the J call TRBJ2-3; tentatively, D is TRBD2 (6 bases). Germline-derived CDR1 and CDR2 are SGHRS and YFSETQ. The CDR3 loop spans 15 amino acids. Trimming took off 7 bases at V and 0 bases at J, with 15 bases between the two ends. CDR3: CASLRDGGSTDTQYF. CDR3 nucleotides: TGCGCCAGCCTTCGGGACGGGGGAAGCACAGATACGCAGTATTTT.

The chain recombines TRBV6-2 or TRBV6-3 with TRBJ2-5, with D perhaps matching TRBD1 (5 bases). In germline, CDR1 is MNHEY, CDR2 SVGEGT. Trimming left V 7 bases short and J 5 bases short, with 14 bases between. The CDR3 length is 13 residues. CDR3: CASTPRVRETQYF. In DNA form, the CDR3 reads TGTGCCAGCACCCCCAGGGTCCGGGAGACCCAGTACTTC.

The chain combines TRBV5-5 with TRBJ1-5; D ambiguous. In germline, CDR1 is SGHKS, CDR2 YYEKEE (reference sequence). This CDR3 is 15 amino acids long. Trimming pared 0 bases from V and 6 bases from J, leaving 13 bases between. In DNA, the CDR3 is TGTGCCAGCAGCTTGGCCCTCGGGGTGGTTCAGCCCCAGCATTTT. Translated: CASSLALGVVQPQHF.

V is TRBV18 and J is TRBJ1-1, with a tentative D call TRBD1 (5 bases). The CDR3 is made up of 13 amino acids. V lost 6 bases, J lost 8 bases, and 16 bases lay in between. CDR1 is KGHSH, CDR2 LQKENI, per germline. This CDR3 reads CASSPDGGEEAFF. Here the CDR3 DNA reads TGTGCCAGCTCTCCTGATGGGGGGGAGGAAGCTTTCTTT.

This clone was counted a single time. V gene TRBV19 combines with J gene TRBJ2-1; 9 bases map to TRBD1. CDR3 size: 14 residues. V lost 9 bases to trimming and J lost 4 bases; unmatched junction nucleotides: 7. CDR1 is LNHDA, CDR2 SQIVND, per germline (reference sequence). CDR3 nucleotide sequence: TGTGCCAGCGAACCGGGACAGGGTTACAATGAGCAGTTCTTC. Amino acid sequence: CASEPGQGYNEQFF. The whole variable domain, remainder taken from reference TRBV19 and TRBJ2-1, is DGGITQSPKYLFRKEGQNVTLSCEQNLNHDAMYWYRQDPGQGLRLIYYSQIVNDFQKGDIAEGYSVSREKKESFPLTVTSAQKNPTAFYLCASEPGQGYNEQFFGPGTRLTVL.

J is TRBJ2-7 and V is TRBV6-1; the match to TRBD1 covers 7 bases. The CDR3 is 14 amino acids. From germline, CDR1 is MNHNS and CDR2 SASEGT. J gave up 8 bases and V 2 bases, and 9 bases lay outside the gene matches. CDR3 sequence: CASSETRTGSQQYF. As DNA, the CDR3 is TGTGCCAGCAGTGAAACCCGGACAGGTTCGCAGCAGTACTTC.